This TCR beta chain was identified during a study of T cells in localized non-small cell lung cancer. Study-level results: Median approximately 61 top-100 tumor clones were shared with paired adjacent lung.

Note on this clone: Its antigen is not known.

The CDR3 runs to 12 residues. Looked up from germline, CDR1 is SGHRS and CDR2 is YFSETQ. Trimming shortened V by 1 base and J by 5 bases, and 7 bases separated the two germline ends. Method: immunoSEQ multiplex PCR; TCRdb's copy keeps in-frame clones and lacks some. The table lists roughly 26,000 clones, roughly 80% of them singletons. The sample consisted of peripheral blood, taken before any cancer treatment. This receptor was taken from a man aged 40 to 69 with stage III squamous cell lung carcinoma. The chain is built from TRBV5-1 and TRBJ2-7, with no clear D. For the CDR3, the DNA is TGCGCCAGCAGCTTGATGAATGACGAGCAGTACTTC. It translates to CASSLMNDEQYF.